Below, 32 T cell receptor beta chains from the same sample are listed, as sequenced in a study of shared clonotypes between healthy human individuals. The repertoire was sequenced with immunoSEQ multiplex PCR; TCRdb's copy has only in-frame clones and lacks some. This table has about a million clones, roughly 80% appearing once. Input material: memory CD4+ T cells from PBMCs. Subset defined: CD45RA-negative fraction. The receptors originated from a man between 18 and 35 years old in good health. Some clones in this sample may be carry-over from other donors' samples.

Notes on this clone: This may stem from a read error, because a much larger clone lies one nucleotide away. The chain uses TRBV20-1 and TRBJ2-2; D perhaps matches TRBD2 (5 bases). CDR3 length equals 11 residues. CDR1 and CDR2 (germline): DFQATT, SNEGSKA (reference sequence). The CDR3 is CSAYTTGKLFF. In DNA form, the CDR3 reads TGCAGTGCTTACACCACCGGGAAGCTGTTTTTT.

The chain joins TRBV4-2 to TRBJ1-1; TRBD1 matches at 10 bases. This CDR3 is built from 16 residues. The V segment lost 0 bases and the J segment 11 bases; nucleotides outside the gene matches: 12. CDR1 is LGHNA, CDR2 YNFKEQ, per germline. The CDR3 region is CASSQDPLGQGFLAFF. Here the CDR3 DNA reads TGTGCCAGCAGCCAAGATCCATTGGGACAGGGGTTTTTGGCTTTCTTT.

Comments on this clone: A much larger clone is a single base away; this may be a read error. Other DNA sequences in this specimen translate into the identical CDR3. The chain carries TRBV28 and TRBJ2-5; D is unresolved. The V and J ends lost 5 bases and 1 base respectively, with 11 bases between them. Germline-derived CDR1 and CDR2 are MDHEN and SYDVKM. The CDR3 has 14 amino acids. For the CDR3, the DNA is TGTGCCAGCAGTCGCTCTGGGTCCCAAGAGACCCAGTACTTC. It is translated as CASSRSGSQETQYF.

Here the CDR3 DNA reads TGCGCCAGCAGCTTCGGACTAAACACAGATACGCAGTATTTT. Translation gives CASSFGLNTDTQYF. J is TRBJ2-3 and V is TRBV5-1; D perhaps matches TRBD2 (6 bases). Germline V gene data show CDR1 as SGHRS and CDR2 as YFSETQ. CDR3 length: 14 amino acids. Trimming shortened V by 2 bases and J by 2 bases, and 9 bases separated the two germline ends.

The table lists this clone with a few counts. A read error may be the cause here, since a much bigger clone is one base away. This CDR3 reads CASTAGNQGSPLHF. CDR3 DNA: TGTGCCAGTACGGCGGGAAACCAGGGGTCACCCCTCCACTTT. V and J are TRBV30 and TRBJ1-6, with a possible D match to TRBD1 (6 bases). The CDR3 has 14 residues. CDR1 GTSNPN and CDR2 SVGIG come from the germline V gene (reference sequence). Between the trimmed V and J ends, which lost 8 bases and 10 bases, there was a span of 21 bases.

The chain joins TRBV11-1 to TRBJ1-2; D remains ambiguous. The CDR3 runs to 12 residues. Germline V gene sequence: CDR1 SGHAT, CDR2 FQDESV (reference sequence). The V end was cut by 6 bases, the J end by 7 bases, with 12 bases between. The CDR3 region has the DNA TGTGCCAGCAGTCAGGAGGGAGTTGGCTACACCTTC. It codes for CASSQEGVGYTF. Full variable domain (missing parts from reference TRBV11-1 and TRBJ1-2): EAEVAQSPRYKITEKSQAVAFWCDPISGHATLYWYRQILGQGPELLVQFQDESVVDDSQLPKDRFSAERLKGVDSTLKIQPAELGDSAMYLCASSQEGVGYTFGSGTRLTVV.

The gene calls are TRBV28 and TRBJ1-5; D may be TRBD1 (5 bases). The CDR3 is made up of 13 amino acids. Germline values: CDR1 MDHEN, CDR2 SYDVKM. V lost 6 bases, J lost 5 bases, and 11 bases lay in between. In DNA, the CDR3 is TGTGCCAGCAGAGATGACAGCGATCAGCCCCAGCATTTT. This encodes CASRDDSDQPQHF.

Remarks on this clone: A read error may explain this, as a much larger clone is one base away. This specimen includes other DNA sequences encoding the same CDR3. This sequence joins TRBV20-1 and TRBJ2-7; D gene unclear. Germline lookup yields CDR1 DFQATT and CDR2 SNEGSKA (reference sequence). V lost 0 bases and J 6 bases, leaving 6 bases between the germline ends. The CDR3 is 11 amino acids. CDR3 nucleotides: TGCAGTGCTAGAGATCCTAGCGAGCAGTACTTC. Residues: CSARDPSEQYF.

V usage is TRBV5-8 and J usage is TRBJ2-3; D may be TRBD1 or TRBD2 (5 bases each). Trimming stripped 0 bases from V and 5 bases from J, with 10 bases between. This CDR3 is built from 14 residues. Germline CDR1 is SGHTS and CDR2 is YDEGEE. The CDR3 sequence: CASSLGGRGDTQYF. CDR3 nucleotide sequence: TGTGCCAGCAGCTTGGGGGGCCGGGGAGATACGCAGTATTTT. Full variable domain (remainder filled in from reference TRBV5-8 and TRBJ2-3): EAGVTQSPTHLIKTRGQQATLRCSPISGHTSVYWYQQALGLGLQFLLWYDEGEERNRGNFPPRFSGRQFPNYSSELNVNALELEDSALYLCASSLGGRGDTQYFGPGTRLTVL.

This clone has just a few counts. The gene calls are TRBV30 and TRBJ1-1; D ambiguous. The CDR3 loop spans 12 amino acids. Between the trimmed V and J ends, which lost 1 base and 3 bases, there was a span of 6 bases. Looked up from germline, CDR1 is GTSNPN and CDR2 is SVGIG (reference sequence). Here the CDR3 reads CAWSARYTEAFF. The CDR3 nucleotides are TGTGCCTGGAGTGCCAGGTACACTGAAGCTTTCTTT.

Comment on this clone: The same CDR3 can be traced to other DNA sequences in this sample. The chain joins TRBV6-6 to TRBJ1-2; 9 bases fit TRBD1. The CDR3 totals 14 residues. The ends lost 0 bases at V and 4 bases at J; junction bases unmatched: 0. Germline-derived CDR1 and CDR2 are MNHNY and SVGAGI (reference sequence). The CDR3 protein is CASSYSTGGYGYTF. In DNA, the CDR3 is TGTGCCAGCAGTTACTCGACAGGGGGCTATGGCTACACCTTC.

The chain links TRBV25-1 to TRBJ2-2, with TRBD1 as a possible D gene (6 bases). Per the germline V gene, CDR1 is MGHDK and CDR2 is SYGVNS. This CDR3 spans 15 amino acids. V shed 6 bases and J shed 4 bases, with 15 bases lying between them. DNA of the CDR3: TGTGCCAGCAGCCCGGACAGACTATCCACCGGGGAGCTGTTTTTT. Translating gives CASSPDRLSTGELFF.

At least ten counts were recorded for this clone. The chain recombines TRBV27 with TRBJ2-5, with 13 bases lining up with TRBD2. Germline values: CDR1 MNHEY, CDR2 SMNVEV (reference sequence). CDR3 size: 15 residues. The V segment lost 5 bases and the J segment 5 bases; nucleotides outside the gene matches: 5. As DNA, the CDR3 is TGTGCCAGCAGTAAGACTAGCGGGAGGAGTGAGACCCAGTACTTC. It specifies CASSKTSGRSETQYF.

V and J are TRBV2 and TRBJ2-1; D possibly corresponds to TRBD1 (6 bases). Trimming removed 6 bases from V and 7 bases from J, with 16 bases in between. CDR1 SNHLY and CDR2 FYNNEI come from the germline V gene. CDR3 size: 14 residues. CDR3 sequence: CASRFRQGWNEQFF. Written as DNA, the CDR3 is TGTGCCAGCAGGTTCAGGCAGGGGTGGAATGAGCAGTTCTTC.

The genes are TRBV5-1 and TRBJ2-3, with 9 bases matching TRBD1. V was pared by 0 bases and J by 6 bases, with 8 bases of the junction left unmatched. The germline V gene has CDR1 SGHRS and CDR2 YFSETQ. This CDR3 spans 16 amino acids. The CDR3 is CASSLAPDRGPDTQYF. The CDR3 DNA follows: TGCGCCAGCAGCTTGGCCCCGGACAGGGGCCCCGATACGCAGTATTTT.

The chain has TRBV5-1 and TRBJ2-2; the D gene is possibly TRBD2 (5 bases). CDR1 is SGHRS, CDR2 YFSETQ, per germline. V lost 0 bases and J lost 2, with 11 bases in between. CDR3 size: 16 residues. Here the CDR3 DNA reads TGCGCCAGCAGCTTGGTACCGGGGTCCAACACCGGGGAGCTGTTTTTT. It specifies CASSLVPGSNTGELFF.

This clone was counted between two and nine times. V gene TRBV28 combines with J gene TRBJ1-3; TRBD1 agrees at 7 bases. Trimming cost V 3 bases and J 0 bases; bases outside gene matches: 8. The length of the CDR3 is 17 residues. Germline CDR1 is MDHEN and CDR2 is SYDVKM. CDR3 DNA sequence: TGTGCCAGCAGTTTCTTACAGGGGAGCTCCTCTGGAAACACCATATATTTT. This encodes CASSFLQGSSSGNTIYF.

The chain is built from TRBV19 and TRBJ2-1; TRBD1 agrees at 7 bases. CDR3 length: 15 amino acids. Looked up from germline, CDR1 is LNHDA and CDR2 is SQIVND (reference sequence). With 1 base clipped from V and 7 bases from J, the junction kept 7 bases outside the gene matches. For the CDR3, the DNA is TGTGCCAGTAGTATAGCTACAGGGGAAGGGAATGAGCAGTTCTTC. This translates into CASSIATGEGNEQFF.

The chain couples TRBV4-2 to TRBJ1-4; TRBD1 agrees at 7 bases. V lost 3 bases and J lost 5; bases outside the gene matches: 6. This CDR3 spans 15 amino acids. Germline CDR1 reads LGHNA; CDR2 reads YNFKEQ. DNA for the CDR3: TGTGCCAGCAGCCAGATGGACAGGTGGAATGAAAAACTGTTTTTT. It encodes CASSQMDRWNEKLFF.

The chain's CDR3 is CASSLPGTTFPRGYTF. CDR3 DNA: TGTGCCAGCAGCCTACCCGGGACAACCTTCCCAAGGGGCTACACCTTC. The chain joins TRBV14 to TRBJ1-2; maybe TRBD1 (6 bases). V shed 4 bases and J shed 8 bases, with 23 bases lying between them. Germline V CDR1 and CDR2: SGHDN, FVKESK. The length of the CDR3 is 16 residues.

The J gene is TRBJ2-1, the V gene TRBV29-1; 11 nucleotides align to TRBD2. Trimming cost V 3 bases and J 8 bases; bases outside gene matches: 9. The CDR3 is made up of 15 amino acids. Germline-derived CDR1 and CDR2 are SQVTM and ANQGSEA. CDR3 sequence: CSVDSETSGKDEQFF. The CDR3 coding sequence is TGCAGCGTTGATTCCGAGACTAGCGGGAAGGATGAGCAGTTCTTC.

CDR3 residues: CASKHEKGQGTEAFF. In DNA, the CDR3 is TGTGCCAGCAAGCATGAAAAGGGACAGGGCACTGAAGCTTTCTTT. The chain carries TRBV27 and TRBJ1-1; 9 nucleotides line up with TRBD1. Germline V lookup: CDR1 MNHEY, CDR2 SMNVEV (reference sequence). The CDR3 runs to 15 residues. The trim removed 7 bases at V and 4 bases at J, leaving 10 bases unmatched.

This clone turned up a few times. As DNA, the CDR3 is TGCGCCAGCAGCGCTCCGGGACGCAACTCTGGGGCCAACGTCCTGACTTTC. It yields the protein CASSAPGRNSGANVLTF. This chain links TRBV4-1 with TRBJ2-6; the D gene could be TRBD1 or TRBD2 (5 bases each). From germline, CDR1 is MGHRA and CDR2 YSYEKL. The CDR3 covers 17 residues. V was pared by 5 bases and J by 0 bases, with 14 bases between.

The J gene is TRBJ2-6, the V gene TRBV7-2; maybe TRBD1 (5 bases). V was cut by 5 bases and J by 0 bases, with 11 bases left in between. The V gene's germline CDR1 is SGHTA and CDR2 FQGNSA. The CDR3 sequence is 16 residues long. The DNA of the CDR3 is TGTGCCAGCAGCCTAGGGGTGGGCTCTGGGGCCAACGTCCTGACTTTC. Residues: CASSLGVGSGANVLTF.

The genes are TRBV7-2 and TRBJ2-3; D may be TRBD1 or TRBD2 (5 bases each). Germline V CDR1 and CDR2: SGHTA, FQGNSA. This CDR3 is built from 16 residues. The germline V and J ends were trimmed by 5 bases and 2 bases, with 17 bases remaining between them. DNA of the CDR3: TGTGCCAGCAGCCCACGGGGCGGGCCCTCCACAGATACGCAGTATTTT. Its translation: CASSPRGGPSTDTQYF.

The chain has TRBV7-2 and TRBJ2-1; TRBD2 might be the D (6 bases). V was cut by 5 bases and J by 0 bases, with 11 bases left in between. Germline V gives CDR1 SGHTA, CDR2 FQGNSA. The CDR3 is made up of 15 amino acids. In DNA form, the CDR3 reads TGTGCCAGCAGCGAGGACGGGAGCTCCTACAATGAGCAGTTCTTC. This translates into CASSEDGSSYNEQFF.

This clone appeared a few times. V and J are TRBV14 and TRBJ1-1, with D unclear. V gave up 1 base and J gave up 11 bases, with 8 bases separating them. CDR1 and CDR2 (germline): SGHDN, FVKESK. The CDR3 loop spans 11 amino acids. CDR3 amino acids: CASSQGPEAFF. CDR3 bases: TGTGCCAGCAGCCAAGGTCCCGAGGCTTTCTTT.

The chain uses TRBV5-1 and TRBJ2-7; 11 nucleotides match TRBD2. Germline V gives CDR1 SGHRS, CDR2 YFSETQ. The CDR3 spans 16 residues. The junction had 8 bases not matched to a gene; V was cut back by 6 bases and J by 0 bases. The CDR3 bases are TGCGCCAGCAACCCCTCTAGCGGGAGGCCCTCCTACGAGCAGTACTTC. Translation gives CASNPSSGRPSYEQYF. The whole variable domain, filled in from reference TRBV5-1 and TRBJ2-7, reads KAGVTQTPRYLIKTRGQQVTLSCSPISGHRSVSWYQQTPGQGLQFLFEYFSETQRNKGNFPGRFSGRQFSNSRSEMNVSTLELGDSALYLCASNPSSGRPSYEQYFGPGTRLTVT.

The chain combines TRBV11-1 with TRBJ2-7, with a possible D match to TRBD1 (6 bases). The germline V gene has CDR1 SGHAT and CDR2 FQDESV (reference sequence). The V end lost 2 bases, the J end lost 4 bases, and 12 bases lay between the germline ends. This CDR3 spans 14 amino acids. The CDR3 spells CASSLLGRGYEQYF. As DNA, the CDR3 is TGTGCCAGCAGCTTACTCGGCAGGGGATACGAGCAGTACTTC.

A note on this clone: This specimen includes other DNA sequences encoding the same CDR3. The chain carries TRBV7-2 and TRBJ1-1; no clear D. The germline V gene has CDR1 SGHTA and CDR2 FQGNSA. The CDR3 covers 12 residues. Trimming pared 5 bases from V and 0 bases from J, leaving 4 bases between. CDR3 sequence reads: CASSQMNTEAFF. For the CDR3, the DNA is TGTGCCAGCAGCCAAATGAACACTGAAGCTTTCTTT.

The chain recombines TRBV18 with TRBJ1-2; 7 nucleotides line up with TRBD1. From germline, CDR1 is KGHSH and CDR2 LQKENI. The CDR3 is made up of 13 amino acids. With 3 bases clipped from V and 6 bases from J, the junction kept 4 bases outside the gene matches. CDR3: CASSPGTADGYTF. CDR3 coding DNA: TGTGCCAGCTCACCGGGGACAGCCGATGGCTACACCTTC.

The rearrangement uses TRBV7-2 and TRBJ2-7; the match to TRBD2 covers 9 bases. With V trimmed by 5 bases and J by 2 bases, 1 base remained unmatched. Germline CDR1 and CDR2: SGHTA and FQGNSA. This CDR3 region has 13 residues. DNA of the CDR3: TGTGCCAGCAGCGGCGGGAGGGCCTACGAGCAGTACTTC. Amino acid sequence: CASSGGRAYEQYF.